The entry that follows covers one T cell receptor beta chain sequence. The antigen is not known. The data were produced by immunoSEQ multiplex PCR, yet TCRdb's version contains in-frame clones alone and is incomplete. The sample shows approximately 100,000 clones, about 86% of them seen only once. The record originates from a study of T cell responses to AZD1222 COVID-19 vaccine. General study findings and limits: Repertoires were collected only later (after the peak T cell response had occurred). CD4 TCRs linked to vaccination spanned spike, dominating at 160-218 and 743-854. Baseline seropositivity characterized only six AZD1222 recipients. Most donors were white British and more were female, and clonal diversity was possibly underestimated.

Sequenced here: peripheral blood, sampled on day 0 of AZD1222 vaccination. This clonotype originated in an adult in good health.

The chain's CDR3 is CSASSGYSDNEQFF. The CDR3 DNA follows: TGCAGTGCTAGTAGCGGGTACTCTGACAATGAGCAGTTCTTC. This rearrangement joins TRBV20-1 to TRBJ2-1; TRBD2 agrees at 7 bases. CDR1 and CDR2 from the germline V gene are DFQATT and SNEGSKA (reference sequence). J was trimmed by 5 bases and V by 3 bases; bases with no gene match: 7. The CDR3 covers 14 residues.